What follows is one T cell receptor beta chain and its context. Its antigen is as yet unknown. The sample is drawn from a study of T cell responses to AZD1222 COVID-19 vaccine. General study points: Among the donors, most were white British and more were female, and clonal diversity was possibly underestimated. Repertoires were obtained only post-peak T cell response. Dominant at 160-218 and 743-854, vaccine-associated CD4 TCRs also spanned spike.

Assay used: immunoSEQ multiplex PCR; TCRdb lists only in-frame clones, some missing. In the table there are approximately 100,000 clones, roughly 90% of which are singletons. The CDR3 covers 14 residues. The J segment lost 5 bases and the V segment lost 3 bases, leaving 6 bases of the junction unmatched. Material: peripheral blood, obtained on day 0 of AZD1222 vaccination. The V and J genes are TRBV23-1 and TRBJ2-7; TRBD1 agrees at 8 bases. TRBV23-1 is an ORF for which the function is uncertain. The receptor was isolated from an adult in good health. The CDR3 loop is CASSQDDRGNEQYF. The CDR3 DNA follows: TGCGCCAGCAGTCAGGACGACAGGGGCAACGAGCAGTACTTC.